This T cell receptor (beta chain) originates from a study of blood T cell repertoires in COVID-19. Overall study: The origin of the acute and convalescent COVID-19 samples was the United States, Italy and Spain. The cDNA or gDNA used as material had been derived from T cells, B-cell-depleted T cells, or PBMCs.

CDR3 length: 15 amino acids. The V gene's germline CDR1 is SGHNT and CDR2 YYREEE (reference sequence). V lost 0 bases, J lost 7 bases, and 6 bases stayed unmatched. Original analysis: Nucleated cell counts were estimated from reference gene primer amplification. Using immunoSEQ multiplex PCR, the repertoire was profiled, and TCRdb retains in-frame clones only, with some absent. V and J calls and clone size come straight from that table; D and trimming were deduced from the DNA. Here the sample spans about 190,000 clones, 90% being singletons. Sequencing input: peripheral blood. The rearrangement links TRBV5-4 to TRBJ2-1, with 8 nucleotides matching TRBD2. The receptor was isolated from a middle-aged man with acute or convalescent COVID-19. The CDR3: CASSLAGTRWNEQFF. DNA of the CDR3: TGTGCCAGCAGCTTGGCCGGGACTAGATGGAATGAGCAGTTCTTC. The variable domain in full, completed from reference TRBV5-4 and TRBJ2-1, reads ETGVTQSPTHLIKTRGQQVTLRCSSQSGHNTVSWYQQALGQGPQFIFQYYREEENGRGNFPPRFSGLQFPNYSSELNVNALELDDSALYLCASSLAGTRWNEQFFGPGTRLTVL.